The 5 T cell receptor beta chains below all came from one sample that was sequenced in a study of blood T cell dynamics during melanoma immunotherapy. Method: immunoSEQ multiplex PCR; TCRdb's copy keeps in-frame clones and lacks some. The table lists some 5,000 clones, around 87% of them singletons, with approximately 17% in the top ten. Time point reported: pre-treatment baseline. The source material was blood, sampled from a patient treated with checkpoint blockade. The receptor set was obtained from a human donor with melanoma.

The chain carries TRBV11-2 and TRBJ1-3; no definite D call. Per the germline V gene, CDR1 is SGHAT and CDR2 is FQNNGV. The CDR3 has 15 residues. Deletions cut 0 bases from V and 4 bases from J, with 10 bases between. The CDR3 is CASSLDTGRGNTIYF. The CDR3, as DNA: TGTGCCAGCAGCTTAGATACGGGGAGAGGAAACACCATATATTTT.

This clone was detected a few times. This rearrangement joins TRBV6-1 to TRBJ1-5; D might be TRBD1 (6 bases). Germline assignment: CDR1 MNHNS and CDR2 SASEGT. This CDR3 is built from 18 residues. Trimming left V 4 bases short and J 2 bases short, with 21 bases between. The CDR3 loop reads CASSALWTVVTGNQPQHF. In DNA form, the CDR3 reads TGTGCCAGCAGTGCACTTTGGACAGTTGTAACGGGCAATCAGCCCCAGCATTTT.

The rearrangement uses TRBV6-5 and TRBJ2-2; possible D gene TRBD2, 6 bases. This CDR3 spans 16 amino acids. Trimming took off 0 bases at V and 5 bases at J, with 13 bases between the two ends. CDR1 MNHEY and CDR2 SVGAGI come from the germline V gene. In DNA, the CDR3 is TGTGCCAGCAGTTACTCGGGACTCGTGGGGACCGGGGAGCTGTTTTTT. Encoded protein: CASSYSGLVGTGELFF.

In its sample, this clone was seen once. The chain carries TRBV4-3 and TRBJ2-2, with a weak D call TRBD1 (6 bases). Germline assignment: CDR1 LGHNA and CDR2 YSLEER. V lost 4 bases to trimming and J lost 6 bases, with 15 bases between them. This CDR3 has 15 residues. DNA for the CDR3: TGCGCCAGCAGCCCTCGATCGGCAGGGGCCGGGGAGCTGTTTTTT. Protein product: CASSPRSAGAGELFF.

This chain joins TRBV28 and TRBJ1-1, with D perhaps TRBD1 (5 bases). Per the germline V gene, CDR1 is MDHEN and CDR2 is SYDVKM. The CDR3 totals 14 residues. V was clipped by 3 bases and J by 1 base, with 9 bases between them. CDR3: CASSLGQRNTEAFF. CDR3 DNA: TGTGCCAGCAGTTTGGGGCAGCGGAACACTGAAGCTTTCTTT.